Listed here are 10 T cell receptor beta chains from one sample, sequenced in a study of T cell responses to AZD1222 COVID-19 vaccine. Sequencing was performed with immunoSEQ multiplex PCR; in TCRdb, only in-frame clones are kept and a portion is missing. The repertoire holds more than 150,000 clones, with about 91% as singletons. Here the sequenced sample was peripheral blood, taken on day 0 of AZD1222 vaccination. The receptors originated from an adult in good health.

This chain joins TRBV2 and TRBJ2-5; D is ambiguous. Germline CDR1 reads SNHLY; CDR2 reads FYNNEI. This CDR3 is 13 amino acids long. V was clipped by 7 bases and J by 4 bases, with 13 bases between them. CDR3 DNA: TGTGCCAGCAATCGAGTGTCGGGAGAGACCCAGTACTTC. Encoded protein: CASNRVSGETQYF.

In DNA, the CDR3 is TGTGCCAGCAGCGGAGACAGGGGAGGCAATCAGCCCCAGCATTTT. Translation: CASSGDRGGNQPQHF. The rearrangement links TRBV6-2 or TRBV6-3 to TRBJ1-5; 8 nucleotides line up with TRBD1. Germline CDR1 reads MNHEY; CDR2 reads SVGEGT. CDR3 length equals 15 residues. The trim removed 6 bases at V and 2 bases at J, leaving 6 bases unmatched.

The chain employs TRBV6-6 and TRBJ2-1; 11 nucleotides match TRBD2. The CDR3 extends over 14 amino acids. V gave up 6 bases and J gave up 3 bases; unmatched junction bases: 1. From germline, CDR1 is MNHNY and CDR2 SVGAGI (reference sequence). The CDR3 reads CASRLAGVYNEQFF. The CDR3 DNA follows: TGTGCCAGCAGACTAGCGGGAGTCTACAATGAGCAGTTCTTC.

This chain uses TRBV7-8 with TRBJ2-7, with D unresolved. V gave up 3 bases and J gave up 3 bases, with 9 bases separating them. The germline gives CDR1 SGHVS, CDR2 FQNEAQ. The CDR3 has 13 amino acids. The CDR3 DNA reads TGTGCCAGCAGCTTCTCAGAAGTCTACGAGCAGTACTTC. It is translated as CASSFSEVYEQYF.

The table lists this clone with a count of one. In DNA, the CDR3 is TGTGCCAGCAGCTTAGCGCCCACTGGAAACACCATATATTTT. Amino acids: CASSLAPTGNTIYF. The rearrangement uses TRBV7-9 and TRBJ1-3; D gene ambiguous. There are 14 residues in the CDR3. Deletions cut 0 bases from V and 2 bases from J, with 5 bases between. Looked up from germline, CDR1 is SEHNR and CDR2 is FQNEAQ (reference sequence).

This clone was seen just once. The gene calls are TRBV7-3 and TRBJ2-5, with D perhaps assigned TRBD1 or TRBD2 (6 bases each). Between the trimmed V and J ends, which lost 3 bases and 0 bases, there was a span of 11 bases. Germline loops: CDR1 SGHTA, CDR2 FQGTGA. The CDR3 loop spans 15 amino acids. CDR3 sequence reads: CASSLGGGNQETQYF. The CDR3 DNA follows: TGTGCCAGCAGCTTGGGGGGCGGAAACCAAGAGACCCAGTACTTC. Complete variable domain (other parts from reference TRBV7-3 and TRBJ2-5): GAGVSQTPSNKVTEKGKYVELRCDPISGHTALYWYRQSLGQGPEFLIYFQGTGAADDSGLPNDRFFAVRPEGSVSTLKIQRTERGDSAVYLCASSLGGGNQETQYFGPGTRLLVL.

The V call is TRBV19, the J call TRBJ2-5; TRBD2 aligns across 14 bases. CDR1 and CDR2 (germline): LNHDA, SQIVND (reference sequence). Germline trimming cut 6 bases from V and 4 bases from J; bases unmatched to any gene: 7. The CDR3 runs to 16 residues. This chain's CDR3 is CASRDPGLAGVETQYF. Written as DNA, the CDR3 is TGTGCCAGTAGAGATCCGGGACTAGCGGGAGTAGAGACCCAGTACTTC. The full variable domain, its missing parts supplied by reference TRBV19 and TRBJ2-5, is DGGITQSPKYLFRKEGQNVTLSCEQNLNHDAMYWYRQDPGQGLRLIYYSQIVNDFQKGDIAEGYSVSREKKESFPLTVTSAQKNPTAFYLCASRDPGLAGVETQYFGPGTRLLVL.

This clone was seen once. The V gene is TRBV7-9, the J gene TRBJ1-2; 7 nucleotides align to TRBD1. The germline V gene encodes CDR1 SEHNR and CDR2 FQNEAQ (reference sequence). J was trimmed by 4 bases and V by 5 bases; bases with no gene match: 7. This CDR3 contains 14 residues. Here the CDR3 reads CASSPMGQPYGYTF. The DNA for the CDR3 is TGTGCCAGCAGCCCGATGGGACAGCCCTATGGCTACACCTTC.

The CDR3: CASNNRGGNYGYTF. The CDR3 region has the DNA TGTGCCAGCAACAACAGGGGCGGTAACTATGGCTACACCTTC. The chain uses TRBV2 and TRBJ1-2; 7 bases are a match to TRBD1. Germline V gives CDR1 SNHLY, CDR2 FYNNEI. The CDR3 totals 14 residues. Trimming at V came to 7 bases and at J to 1 base, leaving 6 bases not matched to a gene.

This chain connects TRBV28 to TRBJ2-7; 12 bases map to TRBD2. The CDR3 sequence is 12 residues long. Germline V gene data show CDR1 as MDHEN and CDR2 as SYDVKM. V gave up 8 bases and J gave up 7 bases; unmatched junction bases: 3. The CDR3 sequence is CASVTSGREQYF. The DNA for the CDR3 is TGTGCCAGCGTCACTAGCGGGAGGGAGCAGTACTTC.